A selection of T cell receptor beta chains follows, all from one sample in a study of CD8 T cells in ankylosing spondylitis. TCRdb passed the 5' RACE reads through MiXCR, listing each CDR3 protein once. The profile shows about 140,000 distinct CDR3 sequences, approximately 9.2% of them singletons. The source material was synovial fluid, either unsorted or a sorted T cell fraction (not recorded which). The receptors derive from a male donor with ankylosing spondylitis. Each CDR3 is given without its conserved first and last residue. The order of the fields is V gene, J gene, CDR3 protein.

TRBV4-2	TRBJ2-3	ASSQATPLATDTQY
TRBV7-9	TRBJ2-7	ASSRPLDSSSYEQY
TRBV20-1	TRBJ2-1	SAGLAVSNEQF
TRBV7-9	TRBJ2-5	ASSSAGTGQQETQY
TRBV7-3	TRBJ2-6	ASSFSGATSGANVLT
TRBV20-1	TRBJ2-1	SASGWRHYNEQF
TRBV15	TRBJ2-5	ATSRGAGVVQQETQY
TRBV5-1	TRBJ2-7	ASSLGYRGNEQY
TRBV6-2/TRBV6-3	TRBJ2-7	ASSRGRSYEQY
TRBV20-1	TRBJ2-2	TVNSLQNTGELF
TRBV18	TRBJ2-7	ASSPTGQGYEQY
TRBV30	TRBJ1-2	AWGRTENGYT
TRBV7-2	TRBJ1-5	ASRATANQPQH
TRBV29-1	TRBJ2-3	SVESSTDTQY
TRBV3-1	TRBJ2-7	ASSPRLAEGYEQY
TRBV7-8	TRBJ1-4	ASSLIPQGRGEKLF
TRBV7-2	TRBJ1-2	ASSFPGFNGYT
TRBV2	TRBJ1-1	ASSEAAGGTEAF
TRBV10-3	TRBJ2-7	AIGNSYEQY
TRBV20-1	TRBJ1-5	SAAFKHNQPQH
TRBV6-2/TRBV6-3	TRBJ2-1	ASRAGGTYNEQF
TRBV20-1	TRBJ1-5	SAGTGRHQPQH
TRBV20-1	TRBJ1-2	SFRPSQGDGYT
TRBV7-9	TRBJ2-1	ASSLYIQDNEQF
TRBV5-1	TRBJ2-7	ASSLERPSDEQY
TRBV7-3	TRBJ2-2	ASSLTPLAGVNTGELF
TRBV20-1	TRBJ1-2	SALHSYGYT